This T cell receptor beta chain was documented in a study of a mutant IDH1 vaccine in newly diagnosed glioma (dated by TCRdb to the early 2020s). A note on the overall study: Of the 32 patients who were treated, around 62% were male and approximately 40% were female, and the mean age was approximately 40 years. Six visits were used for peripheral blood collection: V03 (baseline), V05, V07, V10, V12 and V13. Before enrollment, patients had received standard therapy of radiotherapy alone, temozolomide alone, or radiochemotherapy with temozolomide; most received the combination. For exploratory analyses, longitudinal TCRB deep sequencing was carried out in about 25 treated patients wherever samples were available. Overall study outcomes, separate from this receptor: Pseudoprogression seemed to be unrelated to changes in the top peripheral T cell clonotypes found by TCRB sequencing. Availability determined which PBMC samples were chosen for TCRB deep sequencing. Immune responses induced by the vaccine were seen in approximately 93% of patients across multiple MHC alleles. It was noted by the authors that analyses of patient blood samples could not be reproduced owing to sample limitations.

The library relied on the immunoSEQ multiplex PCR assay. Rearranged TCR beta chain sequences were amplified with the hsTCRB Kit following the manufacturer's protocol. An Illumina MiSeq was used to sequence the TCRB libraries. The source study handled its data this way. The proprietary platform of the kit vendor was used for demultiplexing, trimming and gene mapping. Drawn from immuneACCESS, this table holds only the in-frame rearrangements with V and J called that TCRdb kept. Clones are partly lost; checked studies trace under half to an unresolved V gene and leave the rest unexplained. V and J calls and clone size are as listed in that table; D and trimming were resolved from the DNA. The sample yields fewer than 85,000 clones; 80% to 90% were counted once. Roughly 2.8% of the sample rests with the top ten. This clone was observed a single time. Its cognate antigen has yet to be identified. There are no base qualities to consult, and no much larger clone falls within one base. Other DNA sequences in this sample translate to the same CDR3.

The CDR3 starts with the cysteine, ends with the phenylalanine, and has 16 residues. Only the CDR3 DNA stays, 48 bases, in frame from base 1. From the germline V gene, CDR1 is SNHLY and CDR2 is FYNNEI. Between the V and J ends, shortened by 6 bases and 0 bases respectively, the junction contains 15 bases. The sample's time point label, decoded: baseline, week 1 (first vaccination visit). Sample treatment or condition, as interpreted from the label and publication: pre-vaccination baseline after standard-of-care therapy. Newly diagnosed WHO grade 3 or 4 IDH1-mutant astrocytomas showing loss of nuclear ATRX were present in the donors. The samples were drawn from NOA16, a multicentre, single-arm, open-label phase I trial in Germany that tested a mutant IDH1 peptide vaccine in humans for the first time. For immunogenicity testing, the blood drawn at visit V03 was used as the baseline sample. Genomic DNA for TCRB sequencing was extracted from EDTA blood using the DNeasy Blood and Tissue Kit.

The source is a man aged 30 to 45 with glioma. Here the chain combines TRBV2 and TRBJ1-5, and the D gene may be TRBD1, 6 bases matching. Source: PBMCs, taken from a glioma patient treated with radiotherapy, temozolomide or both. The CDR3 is CASRAPQGYSNQPQHF. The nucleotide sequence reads TGTGCCAGCAGGGCCCCACAGGGATATAGCAATCAGCCCCAGCATTTT.